Listed here are 8 T cell receptor beta chains from one sample, sequenced in a study of early T cells in non-severe SARS-CoV-2 infection. One entry per CDR3 protein results from TCRdb running MiXCR on the 5' RACE reads. This sample has 40,000 to 45,000 distinct CDR3 sequences; roughly 5% occur once, and the top ten carry around 4.9%. The sequenced material came from whole blood. These receptors all stem from an adult who was a healthcare worker with PCR-confirmed SARS-CoV-2 infection or an uninfected control (not recorded which).

This clonotype was seen many times. The chain couples TRBV7-7 to TRBJ2-2; D is possibly TRBD1 (7 bases). The CDR3 runs to 15 residues. V lost 5 bases to trimming and J lost 7 bases, with 17 bases between them. Germline values: CDR1 SSHAT, CDR2 FNYEAQ (reference sequence). CDR3 in amino acids: CASSPNRGGHGELFF. CDR3 DNA: TGTGCCAGCAGCCCCAACAGGGGAGGTCACGGGGAGCTGTTTTTT.

Many counts were recorded for this clonotype. V gene TRBV11-2 combines with J gene TRBJ2-5, with 8 bases lining up with TRBD1. Trimming cost V 1 base and J 6 bases; bases outside gene matches: 4. The V gene's germline CDR1 is SGHAT and CDR2 FQNNGV. This CDR3 is built from 14 residues. In nucleotides, the CDR3 is TGTGCCAGCAGCTTAGTCGACAGGGGTCAGACCCAGTACTTC. The encoded protein is CASSLVDRGQTQYF.

This clonotype was seen repeatedly, ten times or more. V and J are TRBV18 and TRBJ1-1; possible D gene TRBD1, 5 bases. V lost 3 bases and J 4 bases, leaving 21 bases between the germline ends. Germline-derived CDR1 and CDR2 are KGHSH and LQKENI. The CDR3 loop spans 17 amino acids. The CDR3, as DNA: TGTGCCAGCTCACCTAGTGGTCAGGGTAACGTCGGCACTGAAGCTTTCTTT. Translated: CASSPSGQGNVGTEAFF.

The CDR3: CASSAPTSFHPDTQYF. The CDR3 DNA follows: TGTGCCAGCAGTGCCCCGACTAGCTTCCACCCAGATACGCAGTATTTT. The chain combines TRBV25-1 with TRBJ2-3; 7 nucleotides align to TRBD2. The germline V gene has CDR1 MGHDK and CDR2 SYGVNS. V was pared by 4 bases and J by 4 bases, with 11 bases of the junction left unmatched. CDR3 size: 16 residues. The variable domain in full, with the rest retrieved from reference TRBV25-1 and TRBJ2-3, is EADIYQTPRYLVIGTGKKITLECSQTMGHDKMYWYQQDPGMELHLIHYSYGVNSTEKGDLSSESTVSRIRTEHFPLTLESARPSHTSQYLCASSAPTSFHPDTQYFGPGTRLTVL.

This clonotype has ten or more counts. This sequence joins TRBV11-2 and TRBJ2-1; maybe TRBD1 (6 bases). V dropped 6 bases and J dropped 7 bases, with 19 bases sitting between them. The CDR3 covers 15 residues. Germline V gene lookup returns CDR1 SGHAT and CDR2 FQNNGV. The CDR3 DNA reads TGTGCCAGCAGTCTCCGCCGGACAGCAGGAAATGAGCAGTTCTTC. Protein: CASSLRRTAGNEQFF.

This clonotype was counted at least ten times. V is TRBV9 and J is TRBJ2-3; a possible D gene is TRBD1 (6 bases). This CDR3 has 13 amino acids. Germline V gene data show CDR1 as SGDLS and CDR2 as YYNGEE. Deletions cut 4 bases from V and 6 bases from J, with 12 bases between. The CDR3 protein is CASSPQGADTQYF. DNA for the CDR3: TGTGCCAGCAGCCCACAGGGTGCGGATACGCAGTATTTT.

The chain employs TRBV9 and TRBJ2-5; D gene uncertain. CDR3 length: 14 amino acids. CDR1 and CDR2 (germline): SGDLS, YYNGEE. Trimming cost V 0 bases and J 5 bases, with 11 bases left between them. The CDR3 sequence: CASSVGIHSETQYF. The CDR3 DNA is TGTGCCAGCAGCGTAGGAATTCATAGTGAGACCCAGTACTTC.

This chain uses TRBV30 with TRBJ2-1, with D unclear. Trimming removed 3 bases at V and 10 bases at J, with 13 bases between. CDR3 length equals 12 residues. Germline-derived CDR1 and CDR2 are GTSNPN and SVGIG (reference sequence). This chain's CDR3 is CAWSRGSGEQFF. The DNA for the CDR3 is TGTGCCTGGAGCCGCGGATCTGGCGAGCAGTTCTTC.